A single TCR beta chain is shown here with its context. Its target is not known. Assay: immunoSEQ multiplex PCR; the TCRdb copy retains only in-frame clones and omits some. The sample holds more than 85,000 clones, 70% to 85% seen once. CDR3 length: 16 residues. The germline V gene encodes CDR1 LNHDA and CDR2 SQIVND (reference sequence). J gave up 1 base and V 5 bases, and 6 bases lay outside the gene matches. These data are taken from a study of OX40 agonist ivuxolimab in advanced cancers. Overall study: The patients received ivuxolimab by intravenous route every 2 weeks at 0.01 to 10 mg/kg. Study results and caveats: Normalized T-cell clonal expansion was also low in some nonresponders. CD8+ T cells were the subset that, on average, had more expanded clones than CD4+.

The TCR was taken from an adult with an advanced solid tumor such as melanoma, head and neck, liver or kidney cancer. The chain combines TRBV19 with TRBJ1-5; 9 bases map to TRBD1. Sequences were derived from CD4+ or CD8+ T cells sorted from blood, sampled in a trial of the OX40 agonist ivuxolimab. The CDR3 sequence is CASSLMTGGSNQPQHF. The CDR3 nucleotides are TGTGCCAGTAGTCTGATGACAGGGGGGAGCAATCAGCCCCAGCATTTT. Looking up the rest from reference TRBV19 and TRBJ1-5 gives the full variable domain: DGGITQSPKYLFRKEGQNVTLSCEQNLNHDAMYWYRQDPGQGLRLIYYSQIVNDFQKGDIAEGYSVSREKKESFPLTVTSAQKNPTAFYLCASSLMTGGSNQPQHFGDGTRLSIL.